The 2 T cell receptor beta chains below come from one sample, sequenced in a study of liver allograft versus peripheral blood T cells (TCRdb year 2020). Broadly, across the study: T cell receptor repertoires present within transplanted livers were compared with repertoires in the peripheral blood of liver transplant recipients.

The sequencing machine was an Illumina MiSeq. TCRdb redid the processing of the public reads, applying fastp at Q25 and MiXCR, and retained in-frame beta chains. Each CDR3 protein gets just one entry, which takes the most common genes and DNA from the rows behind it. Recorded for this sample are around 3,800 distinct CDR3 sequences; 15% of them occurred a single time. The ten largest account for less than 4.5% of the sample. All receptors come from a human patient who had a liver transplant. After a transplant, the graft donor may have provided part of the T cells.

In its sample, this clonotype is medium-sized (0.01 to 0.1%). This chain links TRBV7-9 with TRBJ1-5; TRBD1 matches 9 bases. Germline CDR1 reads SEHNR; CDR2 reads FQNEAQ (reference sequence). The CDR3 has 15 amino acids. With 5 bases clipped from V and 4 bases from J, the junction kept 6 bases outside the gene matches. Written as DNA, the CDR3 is TGTGCCAGCAGCCCAAACAGGGGGCTGAATCAGCCCCAGCATTTT. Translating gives CASSPNRGLNQPQHF.

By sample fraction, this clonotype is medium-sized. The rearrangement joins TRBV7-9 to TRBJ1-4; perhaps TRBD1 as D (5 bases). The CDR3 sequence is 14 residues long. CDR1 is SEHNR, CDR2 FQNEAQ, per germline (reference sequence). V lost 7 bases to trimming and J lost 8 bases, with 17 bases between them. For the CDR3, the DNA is TGTGCCAGCACCCCCGGAGGGGCCCAAGAAAAACTGTTTTTT. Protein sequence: CASTPGGAQEKLFF.